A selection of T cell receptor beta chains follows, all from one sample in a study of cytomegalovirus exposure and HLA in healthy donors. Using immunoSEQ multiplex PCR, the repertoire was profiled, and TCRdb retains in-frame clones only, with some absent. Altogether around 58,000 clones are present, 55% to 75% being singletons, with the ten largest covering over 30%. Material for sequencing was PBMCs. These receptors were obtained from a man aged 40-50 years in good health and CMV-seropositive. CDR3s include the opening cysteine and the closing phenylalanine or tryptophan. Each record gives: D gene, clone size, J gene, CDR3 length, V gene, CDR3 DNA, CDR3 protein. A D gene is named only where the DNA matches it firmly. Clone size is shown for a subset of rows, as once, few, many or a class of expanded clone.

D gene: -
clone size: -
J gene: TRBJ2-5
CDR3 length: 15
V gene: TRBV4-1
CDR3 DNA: TGCGCCAGCAGCCAAGGGGGGGTCACGAGAGAGACCCAGTACTTC
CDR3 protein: CASSQGGVTRETQYF

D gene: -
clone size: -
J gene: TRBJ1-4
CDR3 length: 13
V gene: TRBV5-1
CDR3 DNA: TGCGCCAGCAGCTGGGGGGTTAATGAAAAACTGTTTTTT
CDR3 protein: CASSWGVNEKLFF

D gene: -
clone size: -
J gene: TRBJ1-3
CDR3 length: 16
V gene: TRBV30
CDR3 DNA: TGTGCCTGGAGGAGGTGGGAGGGAAAAACTGGAAACACCATATATTTT
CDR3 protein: CAWRRWEGKTGNTIYF

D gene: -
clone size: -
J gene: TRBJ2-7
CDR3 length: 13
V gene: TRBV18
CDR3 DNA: TGTGCCAGCTCACCACAGTCCGGCTACGAGCAGTACTTC
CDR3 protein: CASSPQSGYEQYF

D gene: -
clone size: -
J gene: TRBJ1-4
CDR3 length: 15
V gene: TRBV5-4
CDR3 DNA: TGTGCCAGCAGCTTGCATCCAGGGATTAGTGAAAAACTGTTTTTT
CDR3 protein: CASSLHPGISEKLFF

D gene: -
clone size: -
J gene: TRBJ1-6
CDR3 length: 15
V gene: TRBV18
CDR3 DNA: TGTGCCAGCTCACCTTCAGTCTCCTATAATTCACCCCTCCACTTT
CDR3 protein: CASSPSVSYNSPLHF

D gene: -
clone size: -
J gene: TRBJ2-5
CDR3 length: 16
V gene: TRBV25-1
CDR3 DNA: TGTGCCAGCAGTGAAGGGGCTCAGGCGTACCAAGAGACCCAGTACTTC
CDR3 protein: CASSEGAQAYQETQYF

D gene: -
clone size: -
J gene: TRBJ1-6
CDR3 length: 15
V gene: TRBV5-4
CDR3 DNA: TGTGCCAGCAGCCCGGGGGGGGCTCATAATTCACCCCTCCACTTT
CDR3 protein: CASSPGGAHNSPLHF

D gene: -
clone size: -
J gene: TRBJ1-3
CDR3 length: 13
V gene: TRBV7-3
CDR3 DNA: TGTGCCAGCGGTACTGAGATGGGAAACACCATATATTTT
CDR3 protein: CASGTEMGNTIYF

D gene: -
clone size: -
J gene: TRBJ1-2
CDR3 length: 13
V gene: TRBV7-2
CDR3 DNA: TGTGCCAGCAGCTCACCAGTTCGCTATGGCTACACCTTC
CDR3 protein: CASSSPVRYGYTF

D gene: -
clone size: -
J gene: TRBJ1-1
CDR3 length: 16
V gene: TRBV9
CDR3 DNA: TGTGCCAGCAGCGTAGACGGCAGGGGATTGAACACTGAAGCTTTCTTT
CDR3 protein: CASSVDGRGLNTEAFF

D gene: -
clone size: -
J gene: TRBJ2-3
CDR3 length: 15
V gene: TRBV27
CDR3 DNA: TGTGCCAGCACCAGGGGGGTGAAGAGCACAGATACGCAGTATTTT
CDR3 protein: CASTRGVKSTDTQYF

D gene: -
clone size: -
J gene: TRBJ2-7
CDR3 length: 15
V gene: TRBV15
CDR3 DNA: TGTGCCACCAGCAGAGAGAGGGGGTATTCCTACGAGCAGTACTTC
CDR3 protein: CATSRERGYSYEQYF

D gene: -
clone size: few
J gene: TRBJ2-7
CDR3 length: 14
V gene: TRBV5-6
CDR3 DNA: TGTGCCAGCAGCTTTACCAGGGTCAGCTACGAGCAGTACTTC
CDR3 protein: CASSFTRVSYEQYF

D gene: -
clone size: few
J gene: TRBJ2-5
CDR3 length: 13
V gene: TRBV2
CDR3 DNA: TGTGCCAGCAGCCGACAGGAACTAGGGACCCAGTACTTC
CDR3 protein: CASSRQELGTQYF

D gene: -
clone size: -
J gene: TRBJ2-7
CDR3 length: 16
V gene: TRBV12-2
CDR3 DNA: TGTGCAAGTCGCCGGAGACCGGGACAGGGGCCCTACGAGCAGTACTTC
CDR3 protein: CASRRRPGQGPYEQYF

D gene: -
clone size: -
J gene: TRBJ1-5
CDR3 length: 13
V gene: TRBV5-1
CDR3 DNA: TGCGCCAGCAGCTTGGGAGGGAATGAGCCCCAGCATTTT
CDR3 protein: CASSLGGNEPQHF

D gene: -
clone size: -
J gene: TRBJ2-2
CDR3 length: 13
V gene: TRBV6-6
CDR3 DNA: TGTGCCAGCAGTCGTGGGCCTACCGGGGAGCTGTTTTTT
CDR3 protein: CASSRGPTGELFF

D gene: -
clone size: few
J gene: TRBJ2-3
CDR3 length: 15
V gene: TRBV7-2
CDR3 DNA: TGTGCCAGCAGCTTATTGGGGCTTGGGACAGATACGCAGTATTTT
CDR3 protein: CASSLLGLGTDTQYF

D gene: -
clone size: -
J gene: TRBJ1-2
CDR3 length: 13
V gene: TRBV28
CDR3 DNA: TGTGCCAGCAGCCTTATTGAAAGGGGCGGCTACACCTTC
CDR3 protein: CASSLIERGGYTF

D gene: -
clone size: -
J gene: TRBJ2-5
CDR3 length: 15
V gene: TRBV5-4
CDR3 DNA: TGTGCCAGCAGCTCACGATCCAGCGCCCTAGGGACCCAGTACTTC
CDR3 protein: CASSSRSSALGTQYF

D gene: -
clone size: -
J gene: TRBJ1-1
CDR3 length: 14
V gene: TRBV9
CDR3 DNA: TGTGCCAGCAGTAACAGGGAAAGGAACACTGAAGCTTTCTTT
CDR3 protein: CASSNRERNTEAFF

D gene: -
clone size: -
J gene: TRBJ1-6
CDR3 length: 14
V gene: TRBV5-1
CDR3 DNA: TGCGCCAGCAGCTTCTCCGGCAGGAATTCACCCCTCCACTTT
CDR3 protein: CASSFSGRNSPLHF